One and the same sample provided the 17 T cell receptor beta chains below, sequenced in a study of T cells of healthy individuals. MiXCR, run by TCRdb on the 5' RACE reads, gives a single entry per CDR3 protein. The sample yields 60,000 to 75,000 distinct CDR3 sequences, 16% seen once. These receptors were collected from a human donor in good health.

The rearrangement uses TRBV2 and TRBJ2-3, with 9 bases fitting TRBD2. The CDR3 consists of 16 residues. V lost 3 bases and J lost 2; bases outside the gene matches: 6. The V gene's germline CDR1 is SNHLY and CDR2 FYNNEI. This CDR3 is CASSEEGGRATDTQYF. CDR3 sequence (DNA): TGTGCCAGCAGTGAGGAGGGCGGGAGGGCCACAGATACGCAGTATTTT.

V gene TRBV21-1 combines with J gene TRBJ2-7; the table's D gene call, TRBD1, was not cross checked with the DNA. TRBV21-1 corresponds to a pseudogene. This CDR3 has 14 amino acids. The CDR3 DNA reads TGTGCCAGCCAAACTGAAGGGGTTAGGGGCGAGCAGTACTTC. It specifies CASQTEGVRGEQYF.

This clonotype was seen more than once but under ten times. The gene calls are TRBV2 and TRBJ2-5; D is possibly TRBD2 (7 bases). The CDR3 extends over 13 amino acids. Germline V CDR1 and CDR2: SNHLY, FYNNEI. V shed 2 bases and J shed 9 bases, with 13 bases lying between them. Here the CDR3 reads CASSESRGGAQYF. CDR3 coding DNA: TGTGCCAGCAGTGAATCAAGAGGGGGGGCCCAGTACTTC.

The CDR3 here is CASSSNGYTGELFF. DNA of the CDR3: TGCGCCAGCAGCTCGAACGGATACACCGGGGAGCTGTTTTTT. This rearrangement joins TRBV5-1 to TRBJ2-2; no definite D call. The ends were cut back, 3 bases at V and 3 bases at J, with 9 bases in the middle. CDR1 is SGHRS and CDR2 is YFSETQ in the germline V gene. The CDR3 runs 14 residues.

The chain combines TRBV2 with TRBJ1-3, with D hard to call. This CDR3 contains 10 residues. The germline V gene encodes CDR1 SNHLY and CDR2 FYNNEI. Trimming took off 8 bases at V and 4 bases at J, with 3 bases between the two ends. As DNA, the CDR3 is TGTGCCAGCCGGGGAAACACCATATATTTT. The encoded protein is CASRGNTIYF.

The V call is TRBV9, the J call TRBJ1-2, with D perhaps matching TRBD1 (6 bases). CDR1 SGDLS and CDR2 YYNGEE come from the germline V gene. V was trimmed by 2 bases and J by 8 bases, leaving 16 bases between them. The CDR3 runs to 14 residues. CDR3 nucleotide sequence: TGTGCCAGCAGCGTGGGTGGGGGGCGTATGGGCTACACCTTC. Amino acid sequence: CASSVGGGRMGYTF. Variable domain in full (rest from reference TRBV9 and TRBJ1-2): DSGVTQTPKHLITATGQRVTLRCSPRSGDLSVYWYQQSLDQGLQFLIQYYNGEERAKGNILERFSAQQFPDLHSELNLSSLELGDSALYFCASSVGGGRMGYTFGSGTRLTVV.

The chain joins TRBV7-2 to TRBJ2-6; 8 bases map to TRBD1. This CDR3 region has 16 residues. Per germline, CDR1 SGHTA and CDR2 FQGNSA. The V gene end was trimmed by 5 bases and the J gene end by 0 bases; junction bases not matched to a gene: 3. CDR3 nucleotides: TGTGCCAGCAGCAACACAGGGGGCTCTGGGGCCAACGTCCTGACTTTC. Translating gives CASSNTGGSGANVLTF.

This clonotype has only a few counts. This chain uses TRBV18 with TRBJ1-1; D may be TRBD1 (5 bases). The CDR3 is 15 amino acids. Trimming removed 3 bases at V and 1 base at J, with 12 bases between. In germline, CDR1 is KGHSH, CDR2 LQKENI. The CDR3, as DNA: TGTGCCAGCTCACCTCGGCCAGGGACGAACACTGAAGCTTTCTTT. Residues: CASSPRPGTNTEAFF.

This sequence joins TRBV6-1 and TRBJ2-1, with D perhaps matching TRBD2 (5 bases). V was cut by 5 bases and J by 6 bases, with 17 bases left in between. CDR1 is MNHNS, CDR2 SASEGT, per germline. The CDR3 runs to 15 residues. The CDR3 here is CASSRAGALVNEQFF. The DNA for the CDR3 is TGTGCCAGCAGTCGCGCGGGCGCGTTGGTCAATGAGCAGTTCTTC.

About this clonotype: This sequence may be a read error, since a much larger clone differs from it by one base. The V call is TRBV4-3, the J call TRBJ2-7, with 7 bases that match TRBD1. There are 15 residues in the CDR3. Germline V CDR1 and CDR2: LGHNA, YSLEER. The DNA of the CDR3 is TGCGTCAGCAGCCAAGAAACAGGGGCCTCCTACGAGCAGTACTTC. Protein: CVSSQETGASYEQYF.

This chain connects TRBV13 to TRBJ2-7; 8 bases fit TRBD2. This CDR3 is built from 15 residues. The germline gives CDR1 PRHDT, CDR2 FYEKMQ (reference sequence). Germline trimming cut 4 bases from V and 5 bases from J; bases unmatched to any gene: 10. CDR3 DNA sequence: TGTGCCAGCAGCTCTGGGGCTAGCGGGTTGAACGAGCAGTACTTC. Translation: CASSSGASGLNEQYF.

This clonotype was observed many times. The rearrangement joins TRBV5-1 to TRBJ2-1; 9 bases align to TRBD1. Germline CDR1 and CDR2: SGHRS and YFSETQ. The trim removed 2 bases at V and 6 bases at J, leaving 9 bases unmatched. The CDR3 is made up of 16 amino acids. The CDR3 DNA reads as TGCGCCAGCAGCTTATTTTCGGGACAGGGCTCCAATGAGCAGTTCTTC. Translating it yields CASSLFSGQGSNEQFF.

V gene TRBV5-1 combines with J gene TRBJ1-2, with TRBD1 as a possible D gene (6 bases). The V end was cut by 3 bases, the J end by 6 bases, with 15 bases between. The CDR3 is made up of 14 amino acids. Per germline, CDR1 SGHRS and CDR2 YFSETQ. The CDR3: CASSSRDTGDGYTF. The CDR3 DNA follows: TGCGCCAGCAGCTCCCGGGACACAGGAGATGGCTACACCTTC.

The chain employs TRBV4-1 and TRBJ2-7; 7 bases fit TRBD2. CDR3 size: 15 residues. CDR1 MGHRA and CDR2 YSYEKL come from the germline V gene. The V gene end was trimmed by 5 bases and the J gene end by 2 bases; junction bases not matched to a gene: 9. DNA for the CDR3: TGCGCCAGCAGCGTTTCTAGCGGTACAACCTACGAGCAGTACTTC. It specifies CASSVSSGTTYEQYF.

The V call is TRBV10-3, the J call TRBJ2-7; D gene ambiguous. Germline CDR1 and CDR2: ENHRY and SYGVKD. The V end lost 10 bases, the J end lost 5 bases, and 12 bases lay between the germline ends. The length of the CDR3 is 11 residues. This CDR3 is CATRYLHEQYF. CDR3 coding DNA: TGTGCCACCCGGTACCTCCACGAGCAGTACTTC.

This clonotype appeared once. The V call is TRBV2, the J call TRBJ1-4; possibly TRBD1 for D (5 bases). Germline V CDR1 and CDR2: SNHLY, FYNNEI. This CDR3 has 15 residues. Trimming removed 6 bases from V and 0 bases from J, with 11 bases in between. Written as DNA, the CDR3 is TGTGCCAGCAGCCCTGACAGCTCAACTAATGAAAAACTGTTTTTT. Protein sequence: CASSPDSSTNEKLFF.

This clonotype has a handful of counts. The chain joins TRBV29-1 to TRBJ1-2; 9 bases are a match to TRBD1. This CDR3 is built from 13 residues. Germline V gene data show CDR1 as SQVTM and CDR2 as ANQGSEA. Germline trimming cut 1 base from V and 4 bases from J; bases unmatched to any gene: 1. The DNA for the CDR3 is TGCAGCGTTGAAGGGACAGGGGCCTATGGCTACACCTTC. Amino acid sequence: CSVEGTGAYGYTF.